This TCR beta chain was recovered during a study of T cells in Graves' hyperthyroidism and ophthalmopathy. Regions amplified from RNA transcripts were the TCR beta CDR3 regions. TCR CDR3 underwent first-round RT-PCR with the HTBI primer set. Each CDR3 protein gets one entry after TCRdb re-called the multiplex PCR reads with MiXCR. This table holds approximately 570,000 distinct CDR3 sequences, 15% to 20% found once. Trimming took 5 bases from V and 3 from J; bases not matched to a gene: 9. Germline-derived CDR1 and CDR2 are SEHNR and FQNEAQ (reference sequence). This CDR3 has 15 residues. Each diagnosis was grounded in clinical symptoms, serum thyroxine and TRAb, thyroid ultrasound, and orbital computed tomography.

Sequenced material: blood. This chain joins TRBV7-9 and TRBJ1-1; 7 bases are shared with TRBD1. The sequence derives from a man aged 40-50 years with Graves' ophthalmopathy. For the CDR3, the DNA is TGTGCCAGCAGCCCGGTGGTTCAGGGGGACACTGAAGCTTTCTTT. It yields the protein CASSPVVQGDTEAFF.